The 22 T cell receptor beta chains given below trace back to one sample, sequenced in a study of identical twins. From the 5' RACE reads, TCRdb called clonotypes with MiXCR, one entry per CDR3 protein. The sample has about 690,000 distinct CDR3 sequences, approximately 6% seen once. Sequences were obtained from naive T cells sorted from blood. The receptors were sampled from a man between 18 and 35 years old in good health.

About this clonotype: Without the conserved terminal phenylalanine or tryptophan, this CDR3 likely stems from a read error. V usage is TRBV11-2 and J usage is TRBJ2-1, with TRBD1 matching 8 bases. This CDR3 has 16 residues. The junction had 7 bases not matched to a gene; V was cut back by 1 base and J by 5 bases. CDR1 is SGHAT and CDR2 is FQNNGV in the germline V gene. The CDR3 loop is CASSLAPGQVNNEQFI. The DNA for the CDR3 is TGTGCCAGCAGCTTAGCCCCGGGACAGGTCAACAATGAGCAGTTCATC.

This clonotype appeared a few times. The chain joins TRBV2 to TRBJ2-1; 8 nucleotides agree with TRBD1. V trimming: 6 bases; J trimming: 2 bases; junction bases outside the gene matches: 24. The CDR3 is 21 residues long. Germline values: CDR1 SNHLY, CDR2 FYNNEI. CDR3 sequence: CASREGTGELQGGGAYNEQFF. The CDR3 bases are TGTGCCAGCAGGGAGGGGACAGGCGAACTGCAGGGTGGAGGTGCCTACAATGAGCAGTTCTTC.

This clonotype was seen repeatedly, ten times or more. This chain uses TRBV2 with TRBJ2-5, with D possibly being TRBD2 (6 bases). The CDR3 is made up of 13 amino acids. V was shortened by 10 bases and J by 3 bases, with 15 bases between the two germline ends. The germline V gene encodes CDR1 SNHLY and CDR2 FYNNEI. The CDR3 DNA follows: TGTGCCACCACACCGGGGGTGAAAGAGACCCAGTACTTC. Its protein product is CATTPGVKETQYF.

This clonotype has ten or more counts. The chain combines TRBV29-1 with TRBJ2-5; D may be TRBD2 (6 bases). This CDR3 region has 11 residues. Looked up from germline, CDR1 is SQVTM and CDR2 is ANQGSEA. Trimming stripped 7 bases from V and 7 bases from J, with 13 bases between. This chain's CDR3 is CSAGDLTTQYF. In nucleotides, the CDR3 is TGCAGCGCGGGGGATTTGACGACCCAGTACTTC.

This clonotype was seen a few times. The CDR3, as DNA: TGTGCCAGCAGTTACTCGACGCTAGCGGGAGTGCAGACCCAGTACTTC. This codes for CASSYSTLAGVQTQYF. The chain uses TRBV6-5 and TRBJ2-5; 10 nucleotides align to TRBD2. Germline CDR1 and CDR2: MNHEY and SVGAGI. V was clipped by 0 bases and J by 6 bases; unmatched bases: 7. The CDR3 is 16 amino acids.

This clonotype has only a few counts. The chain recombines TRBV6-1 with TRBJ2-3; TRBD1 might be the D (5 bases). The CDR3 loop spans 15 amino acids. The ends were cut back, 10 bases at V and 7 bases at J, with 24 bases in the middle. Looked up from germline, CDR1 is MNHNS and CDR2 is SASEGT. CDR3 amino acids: CATNPRLTGAYTQYF. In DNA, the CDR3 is TGTGCCACGAATCCACGGCTAACTGGGGCGTATACGCAGTATTTT.

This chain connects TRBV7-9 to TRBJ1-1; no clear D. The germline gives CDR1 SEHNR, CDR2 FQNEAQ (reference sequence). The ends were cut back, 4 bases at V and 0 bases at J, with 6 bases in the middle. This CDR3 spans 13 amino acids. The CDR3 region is CASSWEMNTEAFF. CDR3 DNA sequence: TGTGCCAGCAGCTGGGAAATGAACACTGAAGCTTTCTTT.

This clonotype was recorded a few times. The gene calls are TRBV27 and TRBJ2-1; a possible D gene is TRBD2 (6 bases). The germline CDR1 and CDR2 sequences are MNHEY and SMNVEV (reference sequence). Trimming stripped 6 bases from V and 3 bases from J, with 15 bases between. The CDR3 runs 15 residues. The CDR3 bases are TGTGCCAGCAGATACGGCGGGGAAATCTACAATGAGCAGTTCTTC. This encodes CASRYGGEIYNEQFF.

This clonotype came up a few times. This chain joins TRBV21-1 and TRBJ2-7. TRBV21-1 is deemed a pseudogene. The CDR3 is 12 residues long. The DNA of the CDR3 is TGTGCCAGCAGCAAAGCCATCTACGAGCAGTACGTC. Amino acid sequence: CASSKAIYEQYV.

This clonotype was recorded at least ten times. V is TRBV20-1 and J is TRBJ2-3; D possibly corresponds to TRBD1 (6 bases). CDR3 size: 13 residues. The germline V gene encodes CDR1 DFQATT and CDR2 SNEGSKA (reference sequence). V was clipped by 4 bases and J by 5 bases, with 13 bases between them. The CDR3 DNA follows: TGCAGTGCTATCCCCAGGGGCCTAGATACGCAGTATTTT. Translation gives CSAIPRGLDTQYF.

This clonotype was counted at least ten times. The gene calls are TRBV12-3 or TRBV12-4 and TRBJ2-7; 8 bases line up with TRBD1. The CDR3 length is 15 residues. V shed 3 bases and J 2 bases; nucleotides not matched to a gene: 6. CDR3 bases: TGTGCCAGCAGTTTGGGGAGCAGGGGGCCCTACGAGCAGTACGTC. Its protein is CASSLGSRGPYEQYV.

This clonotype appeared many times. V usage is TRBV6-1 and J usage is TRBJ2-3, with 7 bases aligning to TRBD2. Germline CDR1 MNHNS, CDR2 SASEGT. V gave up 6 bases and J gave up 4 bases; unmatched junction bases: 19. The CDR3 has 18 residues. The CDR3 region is CASRGGGSGMFRADTQYF. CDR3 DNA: TGTGCCAGCAGGGGGGGAGGCAGCGGGATGTTTAGAGCAGATACGCAGTATTTT.

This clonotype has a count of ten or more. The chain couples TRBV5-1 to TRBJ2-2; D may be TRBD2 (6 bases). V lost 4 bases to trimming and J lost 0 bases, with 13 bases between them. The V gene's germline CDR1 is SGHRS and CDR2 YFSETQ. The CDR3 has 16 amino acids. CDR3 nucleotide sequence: TGCGCCAGCAGCCCGGGCGGGGCCGCGAACACCGGGGAGCTGTTTTTT. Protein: CASSPGGAANTGELFF.

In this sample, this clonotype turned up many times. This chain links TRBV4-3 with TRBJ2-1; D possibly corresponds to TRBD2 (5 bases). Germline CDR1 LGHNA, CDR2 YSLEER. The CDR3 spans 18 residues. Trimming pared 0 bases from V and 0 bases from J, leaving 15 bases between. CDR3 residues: CASSQDIPPAVSYNEQFF. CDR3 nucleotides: TGCGCCAGCAGCCAAGATATCCCCCCAGCGGTCTCCTACAATGAGCAGTTCTTC.

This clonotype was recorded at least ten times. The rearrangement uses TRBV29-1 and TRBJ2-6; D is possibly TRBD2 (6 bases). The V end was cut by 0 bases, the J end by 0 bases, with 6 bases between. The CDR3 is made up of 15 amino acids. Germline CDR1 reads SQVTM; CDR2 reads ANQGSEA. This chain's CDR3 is CSVEEEGSGANVLTF. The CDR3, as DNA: TGCAGCGTTGAAGAGGAGGGCTCTGGGGCCAACGTCCTGACTTTC. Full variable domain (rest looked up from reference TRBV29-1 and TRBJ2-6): SAVISQKPSRDICQRGTSLTIQCQVDSQVTMMFWYRQQPGQSLTLIATANQGSEATYESGFVIDKFPISRPNLTFSTLTVSNMSPEDSSIYLCSVEEEGSGANVLTFGAGSRLTVL.

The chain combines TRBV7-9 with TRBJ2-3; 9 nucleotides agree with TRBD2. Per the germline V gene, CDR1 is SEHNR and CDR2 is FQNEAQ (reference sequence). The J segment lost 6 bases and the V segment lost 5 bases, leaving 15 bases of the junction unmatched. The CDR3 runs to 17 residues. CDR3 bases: TGTGCCAGCAGCCCCCTGGTCTCTAGCGGGATTTCGGATACGCAGTATTTT. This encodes CASSPLVSSGISDTQYF.

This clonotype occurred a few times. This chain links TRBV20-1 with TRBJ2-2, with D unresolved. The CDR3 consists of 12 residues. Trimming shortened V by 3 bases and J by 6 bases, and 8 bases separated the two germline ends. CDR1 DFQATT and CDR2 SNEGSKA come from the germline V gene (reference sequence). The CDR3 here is CSASQRSGELFF. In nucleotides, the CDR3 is TGCAGTGCTAGTCAACGGTCCGGGGAGCTGTTTTTT.

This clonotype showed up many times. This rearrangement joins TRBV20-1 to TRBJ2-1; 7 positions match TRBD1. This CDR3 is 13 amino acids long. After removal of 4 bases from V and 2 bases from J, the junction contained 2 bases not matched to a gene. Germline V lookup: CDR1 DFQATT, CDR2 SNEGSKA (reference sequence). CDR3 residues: CSAIGTAYNEQFF. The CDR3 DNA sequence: TGCAGTGCTATCGGGACAGCCTACAATGAGCAGTTCTTC.

The CDR3 loop is CASSVVWASYNEQFF. In nucleotides, the CDR3 is TGTGCCAGCAGCGTAGTGTGGGCCTCCTACAATGAGCAGTTCTTC. This chain links TRBV9 with TRBJ2-1; D uncertain. Trimming removed 0 bases at V and 0 bases at J, with 7 bases between. The CDR3 spans 15 residues. Germline CDR1 SGDLS, CDR2 YYNGEE.

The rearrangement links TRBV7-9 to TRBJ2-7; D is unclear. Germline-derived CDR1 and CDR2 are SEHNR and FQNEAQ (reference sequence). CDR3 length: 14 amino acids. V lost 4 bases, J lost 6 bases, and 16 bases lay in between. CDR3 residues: CASSSPSTGGEQYF. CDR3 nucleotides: TGTGCCAGCAGCTCACCTTCGACCGGCGGCGAGCAGTACTTC. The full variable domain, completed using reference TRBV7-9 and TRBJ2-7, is DTGVSQNPRHKITKRGQNVTFRCDPISEHNRLYWYRQTLGQGPEFLTYFQNEAQLEKSRLLSDRFSAERPKGSFSTLEIQRTEQGDSAMYLCASSSPSTGGEQYFGPGTRLTVT.

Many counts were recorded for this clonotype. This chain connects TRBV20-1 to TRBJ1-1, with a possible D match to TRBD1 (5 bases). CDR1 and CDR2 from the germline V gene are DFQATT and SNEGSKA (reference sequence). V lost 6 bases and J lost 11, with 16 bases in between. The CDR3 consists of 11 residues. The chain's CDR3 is CSAHGATRAFF. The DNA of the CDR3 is TGCAGTGCCCACGGGGCAACGCGCGCTTTCTTT.

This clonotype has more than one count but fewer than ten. The CDR3 nucleotides are TGTGCCACCAGCAGAGATGCGGGAGGGGGGTACGAGCAGTACTTC. It specifies CATSRDAGGGYEQYF. The gene calls are TRBV15 and TRBJ2-7; TRBD2 aligns across 9 bases. With 0 bases clipped from V and 4 bases from J, the junction kept 4 bases outside the gene matches. The CDR3 runs to 15 residues. The germline gives CDR1 LNHNV, CDR2 YYDKDF (reference sequence).